This passage covers 25 T cell receptor beta chains from one sample sequenced in a study of blood T cells in healthy people across ages. The use of a sample-barcoded 5' primer and a J-beta primer mix characterized a second PCR of roughly 7 to 12 cycles. TCRdb re-called the 5' RACE reads through MiXCR, storing one row per CDR3 protein. The table lists 780,000 or so distinct CDR3 sequences, around three fifths of them singletons, with 25% to 30% in the top ten. The sample was blood. The receptors come from a man between 40 and 49 years old in good health.

J is TRBJ2-3 and V is TRBV20-1; D gene ambiguous. This CDR3 contains 15 residues. Looked up from germline, CDR1 is DFQATT and CDR2 is SNEGSKA (reference sequence). Trimming took off 7 bases at V and 4 bases at J, with 21 bases between the two ends. CDR3 loop: CSVSIWSEASDTQYF. CDR3 DNA: TGCAGTGTTAGCATTTGGTCAGAGGCATCAGATACGCAGTATTTT.

The chain links TRBV7-9 to TRBJ1-5; 7 bases match TRBD1. V lost 5 bases and J lost 7; bases outside the gene matches: 17. CDR1 and CDR2 (germline): SEHNR, FQNEAQ (reference sequence). The CDR3 totals 17 residues. Here the CDR3 reads CASSPNIRTGANQPQHF. The DNA for the CDR3 is TGTGCCAGCAGCCCTAATATACGTACAGGGGCCAACCAGCCCCAGCATTTT. The complete variable domain, with remaining parts taken from reference TRBV7-9 and TRBJ1-5, reads DTGVSQNPRHKITKRGQNVTFRCDPISEHNRLYWYRQTLGQGPEFLTYFQNEAQLEKSRLLSDRFSAERPKGSFSTLEIQRTEQGDSAMYLCASSPNIRTGANQPQHFGDGTRLSIL.

In DNA form, the CDR3 reads TGTGCCAGCAGCTTAGTATTCCCTCGGGAGCAGTACTTC. Its protein product is CASSLVFPREQYF. J is TRBJ2-5 and V is TRBV7-8; possibly TRBD2 for D (6 bases). Trimming stripped 1 base from V and 11 bases from J, with 14 bases between. This CDR3 spans 13 amino acids. The germline CDR1 and CDR2 sequences are SGHVS and FQNEAQ.

The chain employs TRBV3-1 and TRBJ2-3; D ambiguous. Germline V gene data show CDR1 as LGHDT and CDR2 as YNNKEL (reference sequence). The CDR3 contains 15 residues. V was cut by 1 base and J by 4 bases, with 12 bases left in between. CDR3 region: CASSQVFADPDTQYF. CDR3 bases: TGTGCCAGCAGCCAAGTCTTTGCGGACCCAGATACGCAGTATTTT.

CDR3 DNA: TGTGCCAGTAGTCAGGACAGGAGCTCCTACAATGAGCAGTACTTC. Translated: CASSQDRSSYNEQYF. This sequence joins TRBV19 and TRBJ2-1, with 7 bases that match TRBD1. With the DNA end fitting TRBJ2-7 better, the J assignment may be wrong. The CDR3 has 15 amino acids. CDR1 is LNHDA and CDR2 is SQIVND in the germline V gene (reference sequence).

The chain carries TRBV4-3 and TRBJ1-5, with D uncertain. V lost 4 bases to trimming and J lost 6 bases, with 10 bases between them. From germline, CDR1 is LGHNA and CDR2 YSLEER. The CDR3 runs to 13 residues. CDR3 sequence (DNA): TGCGCCAGCAGCCTCGAATCTAGTCAGCCCCAGCATTTT. Its translation is CASSLESSQPQHF.

The sample holds a few counts of this clonotype. CDR3 sequence reads: CSARESSGDTEAFF. As DNA, the CDR3 is TGCAGTGCTAGAGAGTCCAGTGGGGACACTGAAGCTTTCTTT. This rearrangement joins TRBV20-1 to TRBJ1-1, with unresolved D. The CDR3 contains 14 residues. Germline V lookup: CDR1 DFQATT, CDR2 SNEGSKA (reference sequence). V shed 0 bases and J shed 3 bases, with 11 bases lying between them.

This clonotype has only a few counts. This rearrangement joins TRBV11-2 to TRBJ1-1, with a weak D call TRBD1 (5 bases). Trimming stripped 1 base from V and 6 bases from J, with 9 bases between. This CDR3 spans 13 amino acids. Germline V gives CDR1 SGHAT, CDR2 FQNNGV. The CDR3 is CASSLVGGSEAFF. DNA of the CDR3: TGTGCCAGCAGCTTAGTCGGGGGGTCTGAAGCTTTCTTT.

The chain combines TRBV20-1 with TRBJ2-3; 9 nucleotides agree with TRBD2. J lost 2 bases, V lost 4 bases, and 10 bases had no gene match. Germline CDR1 and CDR2: DFQATT and SNEGSKA (reference sequence). The CDR3 loop spans 16 amino acids. The chain's CDR3 is CSAKRRGGRSTDTQYF. Written as DNA, the CDR3 is TGCAGTGCTAAGCGGCGGGGGGGCCGTTCCACAGATACGCAGTATTTT.

V and J are TRBV4-2 and TRBJ2-1; the D gene is possibly TRBD1 (6 bases). The germline V gene encodes CDR1 LGHNA and CDR2 YNFKEQ. The CDR3 runs 11 residues. Trimming removed 10 bases from V and 8 bases from J, with 12 bases in between. The DNA for the CDR3 is TGTGCCACCGGAACAGGGTATGAGCAGTTCTTC. Translated, it gives CATGTGYEQFF.

The chain is built from TRBV6-1 and TRBJ1-2; no firm D call. Germline CDR1 reads MNHNS; CDR2 reads SASEGT. The CDR3 consists of 14 residues. The V end was cut by 8 bases, the J end by 8 bases, with 21 bases between. The CDR3 reads CASSRALPFGGYTF. CDR3 bases: TGTGCCAGCTCCCGGGCCCTGCCCTTCGGAGGCTACACCTTC.

Of note for this clonotype: This likely comes from a read error, as the CDR3 has no conserved phenylalanine or tryptophan at its end. V is TRBV4-1 and J is TRBJ2-5, with D tentatively TRBD1 (6 bases). Near its end, the DNA agrees better with TRBJ2-7, so the J call may be wrong. The CDR3 runs to 13 residues. Per germline, CDR1 MGHRA and CDR2 YSYEKL. CDR3 sequence (DNA): TGCGCCAGCAGCCCAGGGGCTTTCTACGAGCAGTACTTA. Its translation is CASSPGAFYEQYL.

The CDR3: CASSLGREGTQYF. CDR3 DNA: TGTGCCAGCAGCTTGGGTCGGGAGGGGACCCAGTACTTC. V and J are TRBV7-8 and TRBJ2-7, with TRBD2 matching over 8 bases. The closer fit of TRBJ2-5 to the DNA end suggests the J call may be wrong. This CDR3 has 13 residues. CDR1 SGHVS and CDR2 FQNEAQ come from the germline V gene.

V usage is TRBV27 and J usage is TRBJ1-1; D gene ambiguous. CDR3 size: 14 residues. V lost 3 bases and J lost 8, with 16 bases in between. The germline CDR1 and CDR2 sequences are MNHEY and SMNVEV (reference sequence). The CDR3 sequence: CASSFGRISPEAFF. CDR3 coding DNA: TGTGCCAGCAGTTTCGGAAGGATATCGCCCGAAGCTTTCTTT.

The chain joins TRBV19 to TRBJ2-7; 8 bases map to TRBD2. Germline V gives CDR1 LNHDA, CDR2 SQIVND (reference sequence). V lost 4 bases, J lost 3 bases, and 8 bases stayed unmatched. The CDR3 has 15 amino acids. CDR3 loop: CASSTSSGRYYEQYF. In DNA form, the CDR3 reads TGTGCCAGTAGTACCTCTAGCGGGCGCTACTACGAGCAGTACTTC.

The chain carries TRBV5-1 and TRBJ2-1; no clear D. Germline CDR1 and CDR2: SGHRS and YFSETQ. The CDR3 extends over 16 amino acids. Between the trimmed V and J ends, which lost 1 base and 1 base, there was a span of 12 bases. This chain's CDR3 is CASSLTGQGSYNEQFF. For the CDR3, the DNA is TGCGCCAGCAGCTTGACCGGGCAAGGTTCCTACAATGAGCAGTTCTTC.

The V call is TRBV11-2, the J call TRBJ2-1; TRBD1 might be the D (5 bases). The CDR3 contains 15 residues. The V end was cut by 0 bases, the J end by 8 bases, with 14 bases between. Looked up from germline, CDR1 is SGHAT and CDR2 is FQNNGV. The chain's CDR3 is CASSLEYPGIHEQFF. DNA of the CDR3: TGTGCCAGCAGCTTAGAGTATCCAGGGATACATGAGCAGTTCTTC.

The rearrangement uses TRBV11-1 and TRBJ2-5; perhaps D is TRBD1 or TRBD2 (7 bases each). The DNA end favors TRBJ2-4, so the J call may be wrong. This CDR3 is built from 15 residues. CDR1 and CDR2 from the germline V gene are SGHAT and FQDESV (reference sequence). This chain's CDR3 is CASSIPGQGGDIQYF. The CDR3 nucleotides are TGTGCCAGCAGTATCCCAGGGCAGGGGGGGGACATTCAGTACTTC.

In this sample, this clonotype turned up a few times. The CDR3: CASSSGQGPLEAFF. The CDR3 region has the DNA TGTGCCAGCAGCTCAGGACAGGGGCCACTTGAAGCTTTCTTT. V usage is TRBV7-3 and J usage is TRBJ1-1; TRBD1 aligns across 9 bases. In germline, CDR1 is SGHTA, CDR2 FQGTGA. The CDR3 contains 14 residues. Unmatched junction bases numbered 7, after V lost 4 bases and J lost 7 bases.

This clonotype was observed once. The chain joins TRBV9 to TRBJ2-1; 8 bases are shared with TRBD2. Trimming removed 0 bases from V and 7 bases from J; junction bases left unmatched: 6. The CDR3 contains 15 residues. Germline V lookup: CDR1 SGDLS, CDR2 YYNGEE. The CDR3: CASSVVGGGRNEQFF. Written as DNA, the CDR3 is TGTGCCAGCAGCGTAGTCGGGGGGGGCCGTAATGAGCAGTTCTTC.

The CDR3 sequence is CASRTGERNSNQPQHF. CDR3 bases: TGTGCCAGCCGGACAGGTGAAAGAAATAGCAATCAGCCCCAGCATTTT. V usage is TRBV2 and J usage is TRBJ1-5; 7 nucleotides match TRBD1. This CDR3 comprises 16 residues. With 8 bases clipped from V and 0 bases from J, the junction kept 10 bases outside the gene matches. The germline CDR1 and CDR2 sequences are SNHLY and FYNNEI.

The chain joins TRBV7-2 to TRBJ1-2; TRBD1 might be the D (6 bases). The V end lost 9 bases, the J end lost 0 bases, and 17 bases lay between the germline ends. The germline CDR1 and CDR2 sequences are SGHTA and FQGNSA. The CDR3 covers 15 residues. DNA for the CDR3: TGTGCCAGTGAAAAGGACAGACAAACTAACTATGGCTACACCTTC. Amino acid sequence: CASEKDRQTNYGYTF.

The chain has TRBV6-4 and TRBJ1-6; D is undetermined. V dropped 3 bases and J dropped 5 bases, with 11 bases sitting between them. Germline V gives CDR1 MRHNA, CDR2 SNTAGT. The CDR3 totals 15 residues. CDR3 sequence: CASSEEAHNNSPLHF. The DNA of the CDR3 is TGTGCCAGCAGTGAGGAAGCCCACAATAATTCACCCCTCCACTTT.

This clonotype was recorded only once. The rearrangement links TRBV12-3 or TRBV12-4 to TRBJ1-6; TRBD1 is a possible D gene (6 bases). This CDR3 is built from 16 residues. Trimming stripped 5 bases from V and 6 bases from J, with 17 bases between. The CDR3 DNA follows: TGTGCCAGCAGTAAACACCTTGGACAGATTAATTCACCCCTCCACTTT. Protein sequence: CASSKHLGQINSPLHF.

The gene calls are TRBV5-1 and TRBJ2-3; tentative D call: TRBD2 (5 bases). CDR1 and CDR2 from the germline V gene are SGHRS and YFSETQ. Trimming pared 4 bases from V and 7 bases from J, leaving 16 bases between. The CDR3 totals 14 residues. The CDR3 loop reads CASSQEVSANTQYF. CDR3 nucleotide sequence: TGCGCCAGCAGCCAGGAGGTTAGTGCGAATACGCAGTATTTT.